This T cell receptor (beta chain) appears in the sequencing data of a study of blood T cell repertoires in COVID-19. Overall study: Acute-phase and convalescent COVID-19 samples originated in the United States, Italy and Spain.

Here immunoSEQ multiplex PCR was the method, and the copy in TCRdb shows in-frame clones only, minus some. The sample lists 70,000 to 95,000 clones, more than 70% occurring once. The sample was peripheral blood. The TCR was taken from a man aged 50 to 60 with acute or convalescent COVID-19.

The chain's CDR3 is CASSIRGGVNEKLFF. The CDR3 region has the DNA TGTGCCAGTAGTATACGGGGAGGCGTCAATGAAAAACTGTTTTTT. This chain uses TRBV19 with TRBJ1-4; unclear D gene. The CDR3 length is 15 residues. Germline values: CDR1 LNHDA, CDR2 SQIVND (reference sequence). V was trimmed by 2 bases and J by 5 bases, leaving 12 bases between them. The full variable domain, its missing parts supplied by reference TRBV19 and TRBJ1-4, is DGGITQSPKYLFRKEGQNVTLSCEQNLNHDAMYWYRQDPGQGLRLIYYSQIVNDFQKGDIAEGYSVSREKKESFPLTVTSAQKNPTAFYLCASSIRGGVNEKLFFGSGTQLSVL.